Included here is one T cell receptor beta chain sequence, with context. Antigen specificity is unknown. The data were taken from a study of Ad26.COV2.S vaccination and SARS-CoV-2 variants. Study details: Into the muscle, Ad26.COV2.S was dosed once or twice, 56 days apart.

The treatment was: roughly 20 received Ad26.COV2.S at low or high dose, single or two shots; about five received placebo; per-sample allocation not given. Specimens were obtained on day 63 following the first vaccine or placebo injection. In Boston, an adult donor aged 18-55 years took part. Germline V lookup: CDR1 SGHVS, CDR2 FQNEAQ. The CDR3 totals 17 residues. V shed 2 bases and J 5 bases; nucleotides not matched to a gene: 7. Notes on the study in general: Vaccine recipients surpassed placebo recipients in spike-specific TCR breadth. Responses of spike-specific T cells (both CD8+ and CD4+) reportedly showed substantial breadth after vaccination.

TCRdb's copy holds only in-frame clones and misses some; the assay was immunoSEQ multiplex PCR. The repertoire consists of about 350,000 clones, with 80% to 90% occurring once and the leading ten covering about 11%. The rearrangement uses TRBV7-8 and TRBJ2-1; 12 positions match TRBD2. This TCR was sampled from a person aged 18-65 years who received the Ad26.COV2.S COVID-19 vaccine or a placebo. This material consisted of peripheral blood, taken in a trial of Ad26.COV2.S vaccine versus placebo. The CDR3: CASSLSSGRAFHNEQFF. Here the CDR3 DNA reads TGTGCCAGCAGCTTATCTAGCGGGAGGGCCTTTCACAATGAGCAGTTCTTC.